This T cell receptor (beta chain) was recovered during a study of T cells after yellow fever vaccination (dated by TCRdb to between 2019 and 2020). Regarding the research as a whole: The SMART-Seq v4 Ultra Low Input RNA kit was used to prepare libraries from fractions with low cell numbers. To track T-cell clones before and after primary and booster YFV17D yellow fever vaccination, bulk TCR alpha and beta repertoires were sequenced longitudinally. Two healthy male donors, one aged 18 to 30 and one aged 30 to 40 years, made up the cohort. Blood was drawn at multiple timepoints before and after primary and secondary immunization, with bulk PBMC replicates and cell subsets isolated. Results and caveats for the whole study, not just this receptor: Most clones expanded after primary vaccination were re-detected after the booster (almost 98% of CD4 and approximately 89% of CD8), suggesting broad memory maintenance. Compared with the primary T-cell response, the secondary T-cell response was weaker but faster, peaking on day 5 rather than day 15. A small share of clonotypes occurred in both CD4 and CD8 compartments, likely arising from convergent recombination. Only a couple of donors were included in the study, so the extent to which the findings can be generalized is limited. Because abundant contaminating clonotypes from the bulk population could be contained in FACS-sorted repertoires, computational filtering was required.

Read against the paper, the sample's treatment or condition label means: live attenuated yellow fever vaccine strain. A standard Ficoll-Paque protocol was used to isolate PBMCs from peripheral blood. Dynabeads CD4 and CD8 positive selection kits were used to isolate CD4 and CD8 T-cell fractions. RNA was extracted with TriZol from bulk PBMCs, CD4 and CD8 fractions, and dextramer-positive and dextramer-negative fractions. Sequencing used an Illumina NovaSeq 6000. TCR cDNA was synthesized by 5'RACE template switching, through which a universal primer site and unique molecular identifiers were introduced. Priming of cDNA synthesis was performed from both the TCR alpha and TCR beta constant segments. Library amplification involved two PCR steps, and the second step added sample barcodes and sequencing adapters. Libraries were sequenced on Illumina HiSeq 2500 (2x100 bp) or NovaSeq (2x150 bp). The source study handled its data this way. MIGEC handled demultiplexing of reads and collapsing into UMI consensus sequences, while MiXCR performed V(D)J alignment. Using edgeR on replicate PBMC samples, clonotypes were called vaccine-responding if FDR was below 0.01 and the log2 fold change was above 5 up to day 15. Each bulk clonotype received a CD4 or CD8 identity based on whether the sequenced CD4 or CD8 repertoire contained that clonotype at higher abundance. Using fastp at Q25 and MiXCR, TCRdb reprocessed the public reads and kept productive beta chains. CDR3 protein sequences are deduplicated, and each keeps its most common genes and DNA. The V and J calls were not made by the authors but by TCRdb's processing. In all, the sample holds some 300,000 distinct CDR3 sequences, and about 11% of those were seen once. The top ten clonotypes cover less than 3.5% of the sample.

This clonotype showed up many times. Its antigen is not yet known. Base qualities were left out, and no much larger clone turns up one base away. V was cut back by 0 bases and J by 7 bases, leaving a gap of 14 bases between them. CDR3 length: 14 amino acids, cysteine to phenylalanine. Only the CDR3 region is kept as DNA, spanning 42 bases read in frame from base 1. For CDR1 and CDR2, the germline V gene lists SGHRS and YFSETQ. The chain uses TRBV5-1 and TRBJ2-7, and possibly TRBD1, on 5 matching bases. The clonotype was recovered from a man between 18 and 35 years old who received the YFV17D yellow fever vaccine. Specimen: CD4+ T cells sorted from PBMCs, collected 45 days after the yellow fever booster vaccination. The CDR3 region has the sequence CASSLGQPYEEQYF. The nucleotide sequence is given as TGCGCCAGCAGCTTGGGACAGCCCTACGAAGAGCAGTACTTC.